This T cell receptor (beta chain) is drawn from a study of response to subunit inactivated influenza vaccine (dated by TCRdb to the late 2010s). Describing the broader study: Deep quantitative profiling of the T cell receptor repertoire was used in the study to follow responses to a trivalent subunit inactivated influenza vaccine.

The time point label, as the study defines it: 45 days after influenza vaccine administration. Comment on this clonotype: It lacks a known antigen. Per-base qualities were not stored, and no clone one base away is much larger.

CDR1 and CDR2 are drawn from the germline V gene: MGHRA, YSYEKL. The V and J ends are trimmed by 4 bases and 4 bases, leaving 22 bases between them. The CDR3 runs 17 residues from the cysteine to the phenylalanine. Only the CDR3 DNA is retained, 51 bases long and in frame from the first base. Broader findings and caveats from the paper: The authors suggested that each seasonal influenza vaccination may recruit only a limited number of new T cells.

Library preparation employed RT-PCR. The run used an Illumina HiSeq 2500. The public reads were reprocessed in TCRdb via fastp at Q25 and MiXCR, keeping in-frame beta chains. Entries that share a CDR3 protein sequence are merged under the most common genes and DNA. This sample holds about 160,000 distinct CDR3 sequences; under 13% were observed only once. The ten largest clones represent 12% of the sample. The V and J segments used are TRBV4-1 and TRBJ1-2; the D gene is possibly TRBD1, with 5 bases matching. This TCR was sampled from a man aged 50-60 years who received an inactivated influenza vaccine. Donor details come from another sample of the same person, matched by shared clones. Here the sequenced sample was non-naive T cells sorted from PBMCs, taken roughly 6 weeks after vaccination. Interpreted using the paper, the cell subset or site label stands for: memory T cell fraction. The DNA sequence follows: TGCGCCAGCAGCCTCCCCCCACCTAGGGGCGCGGGCTATGGCTACACCTTC. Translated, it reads CASSLPPPRGAGYGYTF.